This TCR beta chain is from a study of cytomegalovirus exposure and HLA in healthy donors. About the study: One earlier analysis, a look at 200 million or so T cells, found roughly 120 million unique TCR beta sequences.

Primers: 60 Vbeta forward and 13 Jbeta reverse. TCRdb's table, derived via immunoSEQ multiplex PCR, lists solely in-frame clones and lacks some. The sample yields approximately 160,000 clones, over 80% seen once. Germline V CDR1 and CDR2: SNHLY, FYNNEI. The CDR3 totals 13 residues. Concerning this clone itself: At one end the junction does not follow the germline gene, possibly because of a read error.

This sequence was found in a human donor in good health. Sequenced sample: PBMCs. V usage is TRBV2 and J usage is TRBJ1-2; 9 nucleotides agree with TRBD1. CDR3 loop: CASKDRGGSGYPF. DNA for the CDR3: TGTGCCAGCAAGGACAGGGGAGGTTCTGGCTACCCCTTC.